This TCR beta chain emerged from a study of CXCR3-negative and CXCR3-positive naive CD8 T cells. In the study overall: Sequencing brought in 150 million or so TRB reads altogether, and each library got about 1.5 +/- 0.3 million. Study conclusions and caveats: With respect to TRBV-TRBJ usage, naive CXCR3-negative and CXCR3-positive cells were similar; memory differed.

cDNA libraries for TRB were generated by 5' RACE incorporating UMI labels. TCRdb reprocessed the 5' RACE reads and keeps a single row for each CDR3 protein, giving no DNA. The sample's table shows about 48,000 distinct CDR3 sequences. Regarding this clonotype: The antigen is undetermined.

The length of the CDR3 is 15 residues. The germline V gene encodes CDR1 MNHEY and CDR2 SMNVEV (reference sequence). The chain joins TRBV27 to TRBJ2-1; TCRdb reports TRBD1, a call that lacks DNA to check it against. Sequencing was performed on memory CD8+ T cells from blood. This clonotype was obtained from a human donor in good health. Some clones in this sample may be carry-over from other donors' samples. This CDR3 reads CASSRGETGKREQFF.